One sample yielded the 2 T cell receptor beta chains listed below, sequenced in a study of T-cell reconstitution after alpha-beta-depleted transplantation in children. Unique molecular identifiers were used to barcode this TCRbeta library. TCRdb used MiXCR to reprocess the PCR reads, holding one entry per CDR3 protein. The table shows under 300,000 distinct CDR3 sequences, with 11% occurring only once. Sequences were derived from peripheral blood, sampled 180 days after TCRalphabeta/CD19-depleted stem cell transplant. These receptors came from a male patient between 2 and 10 years old who had a stem cell transplant for chronic granulomatous disease, so the T cells may come from the graft donor.

The chain couples TRBV5-1 to TRBJ1-1; the D is unclear. Trimming left V 5 bases short and J 4 bases short, with 6 bases between. Germline assignment: CDR1 SGHRS and CDR2 YFSETQ. CDR3 size: 11 residues. The CDR3 here is CASRKGTEAFF. The DNA for the CDR3 is TGCGCCAGCAGAAAGGGCACTGAAGCTTTCTTT.

There are many counts of this clonotype. CDR3 bases: TGCGCCAGCAGCACCAACGCGGGAGAGCCCTACAATGAGCAGTTCTTC. Translating gives CASSTNAGEPYNEQFF. The chain combines TRBV5-1 with TRBJ2-1, with 7 bases fitting TRBD2. This CDR3 has 16 amino acids. The V segment lost 4 bases and the J segment 2 bases; nucleotides outside the gene matches: 9. The germline V gene has CDR1 SGHRS and CDR2 YFSETQ.